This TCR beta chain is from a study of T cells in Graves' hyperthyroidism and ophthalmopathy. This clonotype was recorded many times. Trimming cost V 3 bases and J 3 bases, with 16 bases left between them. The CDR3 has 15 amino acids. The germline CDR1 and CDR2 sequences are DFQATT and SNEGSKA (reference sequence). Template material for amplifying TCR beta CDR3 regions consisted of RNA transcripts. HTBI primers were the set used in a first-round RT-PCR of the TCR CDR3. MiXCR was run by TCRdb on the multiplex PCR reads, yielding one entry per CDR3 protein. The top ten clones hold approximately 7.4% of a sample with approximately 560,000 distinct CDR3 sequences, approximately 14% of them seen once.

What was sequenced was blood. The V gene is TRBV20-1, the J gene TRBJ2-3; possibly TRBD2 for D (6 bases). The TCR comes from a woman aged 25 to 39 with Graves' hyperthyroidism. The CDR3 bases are TGCAGTGCTAGTTCAGTGGAGGGGATTACAGATACGCAGTATTTT. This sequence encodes CSASSVEGITDTQYF.